This record concerns one T cell receptor beta chain sequence. This clonotype was counted many times. Its target antigen remains unknown. Base qualities are missing; no much larger clone stands one base away. A patient counted as having stable Graves' hyperthyroidism if no progression to ophthalmopathy occurred over 18 months of follow-up. The hyperthyroidism patients were between 18 and 65 years old and newly diagnosed, with a disease duration of less than 2 months. The study excluded patients with uncontrolled infections, other autoimmune diseases, pregnancy or lactation. Clinical symptoms, serum thyroxine and TRAb, thyroid ultrasound, and orbital computed tomography formed the basis for the diagnoses. Ficoll-Paque density gradient centrifugation was used to isolate PBMCs from around 10 ml of fresh peripheral blood. Trizol reagent was used to extract total RNA, and RNA quality was then checked on an Agilent 2100 Bioanalyzer.

The TCR beta CDR3 regions were amplified from RNA transcripts. A first-round RT-PCR of the TCR CDR3 used the HTBI primer set with the Qiagen OneStep RT-PCR kit. Libraries were constructed in a second round of multiplex PCR, after which size selection and purification were performed. The libraries were sequenced on an Illumina HiSeq2000 using paired-end 100 bp reads. Concerning the study's data processing: SOAPnuke was used to process the raw data, removing reads that contained adapters or uncalled bases, had a mean Phred below 15, or lacked an exact match to the constant primer or identifier. COPE v1.2.5 was used to merge high-quality paired reads, and clonotypes were defined as unique nucleotide sequences. MiTCR v1.1 was used to align clonotypes to the IMGT TRBV, TRBD and TRBJ reference segments. The analysis was restricted to V-J combinations with a frequency above 0.0001, which together covered 99% to 99.2% of the repertoires. The TCS score was defined as F50 (clonal expansion) divided by E x V (chaos), with BLOSUM62-based TCRdist calculated between CDR3 peptides within each V-J. Welch's t-statistics and random forest reduced 450 to 600 V-J features to 13, which were used in a naive Bayes classifier (R e1071). TCRdb reanalyzed the raw reads on its own, using fastp at Q25 for trimming and MiXCR for clone calling, and kept in-frame beta chains. Records with the same CDR3 protein are collapsed into one entry carrying the most frequent genes and DNA. The V and J calls were determined by TCRdb, not by the authors. This sample holds more than 300,000 distinct CDR3 sequences; approximately 13% were observed only once. 9.2% of the sample lies in the top ten.

This record belongs to a study of T cells in Graves' hyperthyroidism and ophthalmopathy (dated by TCRdb to between 2018 and 2021). For the study in its entirety: Peripheral blood samples were taken at initial diagnosis, before any treatment was given. An independent validation cohort of 18 to 20 hyperthyroidism patients and 15 or so patients who later progressed to ophthalmopathy tested prospective prediction of ophthalmopathy. TCR Vbeta CDR3 sequencing of 130 to 150 peripheral blood samples (43 ophthalmopathy, 75 or so hyperthyroidism and roughly 17 progressor patients) is reported in the paper. Thyroid tissue and blood T-cell repertoires from about six Graves' hyperthyroidism patients were also compared in the study. To identify distinguishing TCR V-J signatures, a discovery cohort of some 99 patients was used, comprising 43 with Graves' ophthalmopathy and 57 with stable Graves' hyperthyroidism. After sampling, hyperthyroidism patients received methimazole starting at 30 mg daily, and ophthalmopathy patients received high-dose intravenous methylprednisolone. The 90 or so discovery patients were randomly split 7:3 into training and test sets.

V has 8 bases trimmed and J has 3 bases trimmed; junction bases matching no gene number 9. From cysteine to phenylalanine, the CDR3 is 14 amino acids long. This entry keeps only the CDR3 DNA: 42 bases, framed from base 1. From a lookup of the germline V gene (reference sequence), CDR1 and CDR2 are MNHEY and SMNVEV. Findings and caveats that apply to the study as a whole: In validation, progression to ophthalmopathy was predicted by the model with around 71% sensitivity and 72% to 80% specificity, a median of approximately 7.1 months before onset. Blood samples also contained most of the expanded thyroid clonotypes (frequency above 0.001), which suggests that blood repertoires may reflect thyroid immune responses. No statistical method was used to fix the sample size in advance, and group allocation was not hidden from the investigators. A 13 V-J signature model separated ophthalmopathy from stable hyperthyroidism, with around 88% sensitivity and 81% to 82% specificity in cross-validation and 80%/75% in testing.

The TCR comes from a woman younger than 35 with Graves' hyperthyroidism. Sequencing was done on a sample of blood. This sequence uses TRBV27 and TRBJ2-7; 8 bases in the middle match TRBD1. The sequence in DNA is TGTGCCAGCGTAAAGACAGGGGAGTTCTACGAGCAGTACTTC. It is translated as CASVKTGEFYEQYF.